The 9 T cell receptor beta chains below come from one sample, sequenced in a study of response to subunit inactivated influenza vaccine. MiXCR, run by TCRdb on the RT-PCR reads, gives a single entry per CDR3 protein. The profile covers 650,000 to 700,000 distinct CDR3 sequences, with about a sixth appearing a single time and under 14% taken by the ten largest. The specimen comprised PBMCs from blood, sampled 11 to 12 days after vaccination. The receptors here all came from a man between 45 and 60 years old who received an inactivated influenza vaccine.

This clonotype has more than one count but fewer than ten. V usage is TRBV7-3 and J usage is TRBJ2-3; 12 bases agree with TRBD2. The length of the CDR3 is 18 residues. The V and J ends lost 0 bases and 8 bases, in that order; junction bases with no gene match: 12. Germline lookup yields CDR1 SGHTA and CDR2 FQGTGA. CDR3 in amino acids: CASSLTFSLAGGPGTQYF. DNA for the CDR3: TGTGCCAGCAGCTTAACGTTTTCCCTAGCGGGAGGGCCTGGTACGCAGTATTTT.

V usage is TRBV12-3 or TRBV12-4 and J usage is TRBJ2-1, with D unclear. Trimming took 4 bases from V and 0 from J, leaving 19 bases between them. The CDR3 is 18 residues long. The chain's CDR3 is CASSSYGSSISSYNEQFF. The CDR3 region has the DNA TGTGCCAGCAGTTCGTATGGTTCCTCAATTAGCTCCTACAATGAGCAGTTCTTC.

This clonotype was detected many times. This CDR3 is CASRFDRDRGYEQYF. CDR3 in DNA: TGCGCCAGCAGGTTTGACCGGGACAGGGGCTACGAGCAGTACTTC. The chain links TRBV5-1 to TRBJ2-7; 10 bases align to TRBD1. The CDR3 consists of 15 residues. Germline lookup yields CDR1 SGHRS and CDR2 YFSETQ. Losses at the gene ends were 5 bases for V and 3 bases for J; bases not matched to a gene: 8.

The chain carries TRBV29-1 and TRBJ2-2; TRBD2 matches at 10 bases. This CDR3 is 14 amino acids long. From germline, CDR1 is SQVTM and CDR2 ANQGSEA. V shed 6 bases and J 6 bases; nucleotides not matched to a gene: 7. CDR3 sequence: CSVASGSVAGELFF. CDR3 nucleotide sequence: TGCAGCGTAGCTAGCGGGAGCGTCGCCGGGGAGCTGTTTTTT.

The V and J genes are TRBV6-2 or TRBV6-3 and TRBJ2-7; tentatively, D is TRBD1 (6 bases). The CDR3 runs to 18 residues. V was shortened by 2 bases and J by 4 bases, with 24 bases between the two germline ends. Germline values: CDR1 MNHEY, CDR2 SVGEGT. The CDR3 DNA is TGTGCCAGCAGTTACCGGTTGACGAAACAGGGATCCCCATACGAGCAGTACTTC. Its translation is CASSYRLTKQGSPYEQYF.

V is TRBV15 and J is TRBJ2-3, with TRBD2 identical over 7 bases. CDR3 length equals 16 residues. The trim removed 3 bases at V and 0 bases at J, leaving 6 bases unmatched. CDR1 is LNHNV, CDR2 YYDKDF, per germline (reference sequence). CDR3 nucleotide sequence: TGTGCCACCAGCAGCCGGACTAGTTCTAGCACAGATACGCAGTATTTT. Translating it yields CATSSRTSSSTDTQYF.

In this sample, this clonotype turned up a few times. J is TRBJ2-5 and V is TRBV28; the D gene is possibly TRBD1 (6 bases). Germline assignment: CDR1 MDHEN and CDR2 SYDVKM. V gave up 3 bases and J gave up 3 bases, with 14 bases separating them. This CDR3 comprises 15 residues. The CDR3 nucleotides read TGTGCCAGCAGTTTTTACGGGACACCAGAAGAGACCCAGTACTTC. This encodes CASSFYGTPEETQYF.

This chain joins TRBV19 and TRBJ2-1, with 14 bases matching TRBD2. There are 14 residues in the CDR3. Germline lookup yields CDR1 LNHDA and CDR2 SQIVND (reference sequence). As DNA, the CDR3 is TGTGCTTCGAGACTAGCGGGAGGGCCTCGTGAGCAGTTCTTC. Residues: CASRLAGGPREQFF.

The chain employs TRBV29-1 and TRBJ1-5, with D tentatively TRBD1 (5 bases). Trimming shortened V by 6 bases and J by 9 bases, and 15 bases separated the two germline ends. The length of the CDR3 is 12 residues. Germline lookup yields CDR1 SQVTM and CDR2 ANQGSEA. The CDR3, as DNA: TGCAGCGTCGGGGAGGGGTCTGGGCCCCAGCATTTT. It codes for CSVGEGSGPQHF.